A selection of T cell receptor beta chains follows, all from one sample in a study of blood T cell repertoires in COVID-19. Data came from immunoSEQ multiplex PCR; TCRdb stores just in-frame clones and leaves some out. The data show 140,000 to 150,000 clones, with less than 90% seen just once and less than 9% held by the top ten. Sequences were obtained from peripheral blood. These receptors all come from a man aged 30-40 years with COVID-19, enrolled during active disease. Both conserved end residues are part of each CDR3. D genes are given only for firm matches. Not every row has a clone size; where given, it reads once, few, many or a size class.

J gene,D gene,clone size,V gene,CDR3 DNA,CDR3 protein
TRBJ1-3,TRBD1,few,TRBV5-4,TGTGCCAGCAGCCTAGACAGGGGGAACACCATATATTTT,CASSLDRGNTIYF
TRBJ2-7,TRBD2,.,TRBV4-1,TGCGCCAGCAGCCAGGGTCAACTAGCGACCTCCTACGAGCAGTACTTC,CASSQGQLATSYEQYF
TRBJ2-3,.,.,TRBV10-3,TGTGCCATCAGTGGCGGGCCCCGGGGCACAGATACGCAGTATTTT,CAISGGPRGTDTQYF
TRBJ2-6,TRBD1,.,TRBV9,TGTGCCAGCAGCGTAGGGGACAGGGGGGACGGGGCCAACGTCCTGACTTTC,CASSVGDRGDGANVLTF
TRBJ2-2,.,.,TRBV28,TGTGCCAGCAGGGAGACTAGTCGGGCCGGGGAGCTGTTTTTT,CASRETSRAGELFF
TRBJ1-3,.,.,TRBV30,TGTGCCTGGTCCCTCGGGATTATCTCTGGAAACACCATATATTTT,CAWSLGIISGNTIYF
TRBJ2-7,.,.,TRBV2,TGTGCCAGCAGTGAGTTGGCGGAGCCCTACGAGCAGTACTTC,CASSELAEPYEQYF
TRBJ2-6,.,once,TRBV7-9,TGTGCCAGCAGCCCCCAAGGGGCCAACGTCCTGACTTTC,CASSPQGANVLTF
TRBJ1-6,.,.,TRBV28,TGTGCCAGCAGTTTATCCGTCGGGGGGGGGAACTCACCCCTCCACTTT,CASSLSVGGGNSPLHF
TRBJ2-5,TRBD1,.,TRBV3-1/TRBV3-2,TGTGCCAGCAGCCGGCGGGCAGGGGGCAGGGAGACCCAGTACTTC,CASSRRAGGRETQYF
TRBJ1-2,.,few,TRBV28,TGTGCCAGCAGTCCCTTTTGGACAGTCGCTAACTATGGCTACACCTTC,CASSPFWTVANYGYTF
TRBJ1-5,.,.,TRBV5-4,TGTGCCAGCAGCTCGGGGACCGGGAGTCAGCCCCAGCATTTT,CASSSGTGSQPQHF
TRBJ2-5,.,.,TRBV5-4,TGTGCCAGCAGCAAGGGGGAGCTGGGGGAGACCCAGTACTTC,CASSKGELGETQYF
TRBJ2-1,TRBD1,once,TRBV6-5,TGTGCCAGCAGTTACTCGAGGGGGCACTCCTACAATGAGCAGTTCTTC,CASSYSRGHSYNEQFF
TRBJ2-1,TRBD2,many,TRBV6-4,TGTGCCAGCAGTGACGCGGGAGGCTCCTACAATGAGCAGTTCTTC,CASSDAGGSYNEQFF
TRBJ2-1,TRBD2,.,TRBV6-5,TGTGCCAGCAGTCCATTAGCGGGAGAAACAAATGAGCAGTTCTTC,CASSPLAGETNEQFF
TRBJ2-1,.,.,TRBV24-1,TGTGCCACCGGGCCGCCAGGTTCCTACAATGAGCAGTTCTTC,CATGPPGSYNEQFF
TRBJ1-6,.,.,TRBV30,TGTGCCTGGAGCGGTCCCTCCTATAATTCACCCCTCCACTTT,CAWSGPSYNSPLHF
TRBJ1-2,.,.,TRBV19,TGTGCCAGTAGTATCGGGTCTAACTATGGCTACACCTTC,CASSIGSNYGYTF
TRBJ1-1,TRBD1,.,TRBV10-3,TGTGCCGCGACAGGGGGCTCGGGGGGCACTGAAGCTTTCTTT,CAATGGSGGTEAFF
TRBJ2-7,TRBD2,.,TRBV7-2,TGTGCCAGCAGCTCGATGGGACTAGCGCCAACCTACGAGCAGTACTTC,CASSSMGLAPTYEQYF
TRBJ1-1,TRBD1,.,TRBV10-3,TGTGCCATCAGTACGGGACAGGGAATAACTGAAGCTTTCTTT,CAISTGQGITEAFF
TRBJ2-3,TRBD2,.,TRBV28,TGTGCCAGCAGTTTGGGCGGGAGCGTGTCTACGCAGTATTTT,CASSLGGSVSTQYF
TRBJ1-2,.,.,TRBV6-1,TGTGCCAGCACCCGAGGACAGAACTATGGCTACACCTTC,CASTRGQNYGYTF
TRBJ1-5,.,.,TRBV7-8,TGTGCCAGCAGCGGCCGGGCGGGAGGGAATAGCAATCAGCCCCAGCATTTT,CASSGRAGGNSNQPQHF
TRBJ2-5,TRBD2,few,TRBV28,TGTGCCAGCAGTGGGACTAGCGGGAACCAAGAGACCCAGTACTTC,CASSGTSGNQETQYF
TRBJ2-2,.,few,TRBV11-3,TGTGCCAGCAGCCCGGACAGGAACACCGGGGAGCTGTTTTTT,CASSPDRNTGELFF
TRBJ2-5,TRBD1,.,TRBV9,TGTGCCAGCAGCCCACAGGGGATCGAGACCCAGTACTTC,CASSPQGIETQYF
TRBJ2-1,TRBD2,.,TRBV5-4,TGTGCCAGCAGCCGACCCGGGACTAAAGATGGGCAGTTCTTC,CASSRPGTKDGQFF
TRBJ1-1,.,once,TRBV7-3,TGTGCCAGCAGCTCCCTCGGGGGGCGGACTGAAGCTTTCTTT,CASSSLGGRTEAFF
TRBJ2-7,TRBD2,.,TRBV27,TGTGCCAGCAGTCCCCTAGGAGCGGGGCTAGACGAGCAGTACTTC,CASSPLGAGLDEQYF
TRBJ1-5,.,.,TRBV14,TGTGCCAGCAGCCAAGAATCCAACACGCCCCAGCATTTT,CASSQESNTPQHF
TRBJ1-1,TRBD1,.,TRBV29-1,TGCAGCCTTCGGACAGGAACTGAAGCTTTCTTT,CSLRTGTEAFF
TRBJ1-1,.,.,TRBV30,TGTGCCTGGAGTGTTATGAGAGAAGCTTTCTTT,CAWSVMREAFF
TRBJ2-1,TRBD2,few,TRBV4-2,TGTGCCAGCAGCCAAGGAGATAGCGGGAGCTACAATGAGCAGTTCTTC,CASSQGDSGSYNEQFF
TRBJ1-1,.,.,TRBV2,TGTGCCAGCCTTTTGACAGCGAACACTGAAGCTTTCTTT,CASLLTANTEAFF
TRBJ2-3,TRBD2,.,TRBV2,TGTGCCAGCAGCCAGGCTAGCGGGAGTACGACAGATACGCAGTATTTT,CASSQASGSTTDTQYF
TRBJ2-7,.,.,TRBV4-2,TGTGCCAGCAGCCAAACGTCGGCTAGCAGCTCCTACGAGCAGTACTTC,CASSQTSASSSYEQYF
TRBJ1-1,.,.,TRBV28,TGTGCCAACCGAGGGACTCTGAACACTGAAGCTTTCTTT,CANRGTLNTEAFF
TRBJ2-3,TRBD2,.,TRBV11-2,TGTGCCAGCAGCCCGAAAACTAGCGGAGGGGCGGATACGCAGTATTTT,CASSPKTSGGADTQYF
TRBJ1-5,.,.,TRBV27,TGTGCCAGCAGGCCTAGGGGAAGCAATCAGCCCCAGCATTTT,CASRPRGSNQPQHF
TRBJ2-1,.,.,TRBV2,TGTGCCAGCAGAGGGGTCAATGAGCAGTTCTTC,CASRGVNEQFF
TRBJ1-2,TRBD1,.,TRBV6-1,TGTGCCAGCAGTGAAGCGCTTGACAGGGCCTCCGGCTACACCTTC,CASSEALDRASGYTF
TRBJ1-5,TRBD1,.,TRBV5-1,TGCGCCAGCAGGGAGACAGGGGGCAGCAATCAGCCCCAGCATTTT,CASRETGGSNQPQHF
TRBJ2-4,TRBD2,.,TRBV7-8,TGTGCCAGCAGCCCTAGCGGGAGGGCCTACGACATTCAGTACTTC,CASSPSGRAYDIQYF
TRBJ2-7,.,few,TRBV28,TGTGCCAGCAGTTCCCTCCAATGGCAGGCTACCTACGAGCAGTACTTC,CASSSLQWQATYEQYF
TRBJ2-1,TRBD1,.,TRBV11-3,TGTGCCAGCAGCCCCTGGGACAGGCGGAATGAGCAGTTCTTC,CASSPWDRRNEQFF
TRBJ1-5,.,.,TRBV4-1,TGCGCCAGCAGCTTCCCCGGGGTCCAGCCCCAGCATTTT,CASSFPGVQPQHF